This T cell receptor beta chain was profiled in a study of CD4 and CD8 cells across lung adenocarcinoma regions. CDR3 length: 13 residues. Germline assignment: CDR1 SGHTA and CDR2 FQGNSA. Trimming left V 11 bases short and J 3 bases short, with 14 bases between. Each CDR3 protein gets one entry after TCRdb re-called the PCR reads with MiXCR. The sample yields some 8,400 distinct CDR3 sequences, 50% to 65% seen once. Localized lung adenocarcinoma, a non-small cell lung cancer, affected the donors. Sequenced sample: CD8+ T cells from the center of a lung tumor. The TCR comes from a female donor with lung adenocarcinoma. The CD4 and CD8 labels of this study may be unreliable. The rearrangement uses TRBV7-2 and TRBJ2-4; D could derive from TRBD1 or TRBD2 (5 bases each). As DNA, the CDR3 is TGTGCCTCGGGGCCGTGGGGCAAAAACATTCAGTACTTC. It is translated as CASGPWGKNIQYF.